This T cell receptor beta chain emerged from a study of cytotoxic CD8 clonotypes in ibrutinib-treated CLL. The repertoire was sequenced with immunoSEQ multiplex PCR; TCRdb's copy has only in-frame clones and lacks some. This sample has under 15,000 clones, with 64% found just once. Trimming shortened V by 2 bases and J by 0 bases, and 9 bases separated the two germline ends. This CDR3 is built from 15 residues. The germline CDR1 and CDR2 sequences are SGDLS and YYNGEE. This clonotype was sampled from a human donor with chronic lymphocytic leukemia. The sequences come from PBMCs, collected before ibrutinib treatment. V gene TRBV9 combines with J gene TRBJ1-5; D gene unclear. DNA for the CDR3: TGTGCCAGCAGCGTGACCAGTTATAGCAATCAGCCCCAGCATTTT. Encoded protein: CASSVTSYSNQPQHF.